The clone carrying this TCR beta chain has only a few counts. The sample originates from a study of identical twins. Deletions cut 6 bases from V and 5 bases from J, with 32 bases between. Germline CDR1 MNHNS, CDR2 SASEGT. The CDR3 has 19 amino acids. From the 5' RACE reads, TCRdb called clonotypes with MiXCR, one entry per CDR3 protein. Among about 810,000 distinct CDR3 sequences listed, more than 9% were seen once. These same records also appear under a second study, on yellow fever vaccine responses in identical twins.

V usage is TRBV6-1 and J usage is TRBJ2-7; D might be TRBD2 (5 bases). This TCR came from a woman aged 18 to 35 in good health. The sample taken for sequencing was PBMCs. Here the CDR3 DNA reads TGTGCCAGCAGGGTGAAACCCTCCGCTCGACTACCTAAAGAGGACGAGCAGTACTTC. It specifies CASRVKPSARLPKEDEQYF.